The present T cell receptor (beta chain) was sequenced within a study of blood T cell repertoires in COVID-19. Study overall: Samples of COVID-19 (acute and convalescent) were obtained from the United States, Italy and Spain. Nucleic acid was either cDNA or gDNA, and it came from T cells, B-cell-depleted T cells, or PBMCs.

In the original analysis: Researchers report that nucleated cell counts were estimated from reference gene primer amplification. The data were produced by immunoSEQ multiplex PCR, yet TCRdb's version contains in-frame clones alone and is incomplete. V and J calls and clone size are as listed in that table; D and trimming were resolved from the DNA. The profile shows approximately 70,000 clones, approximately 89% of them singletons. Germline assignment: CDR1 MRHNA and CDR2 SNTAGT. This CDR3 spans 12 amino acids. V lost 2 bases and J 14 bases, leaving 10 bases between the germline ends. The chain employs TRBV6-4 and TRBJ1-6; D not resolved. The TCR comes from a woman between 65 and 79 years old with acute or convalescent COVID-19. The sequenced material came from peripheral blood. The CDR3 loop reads CASSDGYGALHF. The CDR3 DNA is TGTGCCAGCAGTGACGGATACGGGGCCCTCCACTTT.